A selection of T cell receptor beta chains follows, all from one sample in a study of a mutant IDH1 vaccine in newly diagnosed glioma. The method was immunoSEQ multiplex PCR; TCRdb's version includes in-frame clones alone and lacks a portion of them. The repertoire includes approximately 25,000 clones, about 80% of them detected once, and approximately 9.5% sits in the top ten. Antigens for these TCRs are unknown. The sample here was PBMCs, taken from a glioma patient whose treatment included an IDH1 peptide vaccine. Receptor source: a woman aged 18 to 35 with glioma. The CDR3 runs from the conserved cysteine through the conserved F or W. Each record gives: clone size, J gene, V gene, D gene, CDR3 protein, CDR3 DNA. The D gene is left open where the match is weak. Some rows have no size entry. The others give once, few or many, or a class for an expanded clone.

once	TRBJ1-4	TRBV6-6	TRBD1	CASSSGGFGEKLFF	TGTGCCAGCAGTTCAGGGGGGTTTGGCGAAAAACTGTTTTTT
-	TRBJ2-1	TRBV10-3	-	CAISRGAADNEQFF	TGTGCCATCAGCCGCGGGGCTGCAGACAATGAGCAGTTCTTC
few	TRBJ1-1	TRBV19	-	CASSIKPDTEAFF	TGTGCCAGTAGTATCAAGCCGGACACTGAAGCTTTCTTT
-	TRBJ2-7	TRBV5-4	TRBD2	CASSPVGLAVEQYF	TGTGCCAGCAGCCCTGTTGGACTAGCGGTCGAGCAGTACTTC
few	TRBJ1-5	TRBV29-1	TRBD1	CSVGTGEYQPQHF	TGCAGCGTCGGGACAGGGGAATATCAGCCCCAGCATTTT
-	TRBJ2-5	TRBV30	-	CAWSVQAQETQYF	TGTGCCTGGAGTGTACAGGCTCAAGAGACCCAGTACTTC
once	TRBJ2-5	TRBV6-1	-	CASSELGQTQYF	TGTGCCAGCAGTGAACTAGGACAGACCCAGTACTTC
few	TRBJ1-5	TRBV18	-	CASSENGLDQPQHF	TGTGCCAGCTCTGAGAACGGCCTGGATCAGCCCCAGCATTTT
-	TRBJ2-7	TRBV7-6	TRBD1	CASSPRIGQGSYEQYF	TGTGCCAGCAGCCCGCGGATAGGACAGGGGAGCTACGAGCAGTACTTC
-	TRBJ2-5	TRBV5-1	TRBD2	CASSLGNEIWTSKETQYF	TGCGCCAGCAGCTTGGGAAACGAAATCTGGACTAGCAAAGAGACCCAGTACTTC
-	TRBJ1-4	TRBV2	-	CASSEMGEKLFF	TGTGCCAGCAGTGAAATGGGGGAAAAACTGTTTTTT
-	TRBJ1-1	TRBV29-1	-	CSVETGTPEAFF	TGCAGCGTTGAAACCGGGACCCCTGAAGCTTTCTTT
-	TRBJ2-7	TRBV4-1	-	CASSPTDTYEQYF	TGCGCCAGCAGCCCAACAGATACATACGAGCAGTACTTC
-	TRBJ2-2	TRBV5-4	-	CASSTNTGELFF	TGTGCCAGCAGCACGAACACCGGGGAGCTGTTTTTT